A selection of T cell receptor beta chains follows, all from one sample in a study of cytomegalovirus exposure and HLA in healthy donors. This table comes from immunoSEQ multiplex PCR, and its TCRdb copy is limited to in-frame clones, with some not included. The table includes some 130,000 clones, roughly 79% detected once. The sequenced sample was PBMCs. These TCRs come from a young woman in good health and CMV-seronegative. CDR3s include the opening cysteine and the closing phenylalanine or tryptophan. D genes are given only for firm matches. A clone size is listed for some rows: how often the clone was seen (once, few, many), or a class if it is expanded.

V gene	clone size	J gene	D gene	CDR3 protein	CDR3 DNA
TRBV30	few	TRBJ2-3	.	CAWCGDTDTQYF	TGTGCCTGGTGCGGAGACACAGATACGCAGTATTTT
TRBV7-8	.	TRBJ1-1	TRBD1	CASSLDHRGGAFF	TGTGCCAGCAGCTTAGACCACAGGGGAGGCGCTTTCTTT
TRBV6-5	.	TRBJ2-1	.	CASGITSEEQFF	TGTGCCAGCGGCATTACTAGTGAGGAGCAGTTCTTC
TRBV7-6	.	TRBJ1-3	.	CASSPGPSGNTIYF	TGTGCCAGCAGCCCAGGGCCCTCTGGAAACACCATATATTTT
TRBV5-4	.	TRBJ1-2	.	CASSLRGAGAGYGYTF	TGTGCCAGCAGCTTGAGAGGGGCGGGGGCAGGCTATGGCTACACCTTC
TRBV10-3	.	TRBJ2-7	TRBD1	CAIGTAYEQYF	TGTGCCATCGGGACAGCCTACGAGCAGTACTTC
TRBV6-1	.	TRBJ1-1	.	CASSSMRSTEAFF	TGTGCCAGCAGCAGCATGAGGAGCACTGAAGCTTTCTTT
TRBV10-3	.	TRBJ2-2	TRBD2	CAIRERELTGELFF	TGTGCCATCAGGGAGCGGGAGCTTACCGGGGAGCTGTTTTTT
TRBV4-1	once	TRBJ1-1	.	CASSQLWGDRTEAFF	TGCGCCAGCAGCCAATTATGGGGGGATCGCACTGAAGCTTTCTTT
TRBV30	.	TRBJ2-1	.	CAWNGYNEQFF	TGTGCCTGGAACGGCTACAATGAGCAGTTCTTC
TRBV27	few	TRBJ2-7	TRBD2	CASSFVTGLAGPNEQYF	TGTGCCAGCAGTTTCGTGACGGGACTAGCGGGTCCCAACGAGCAGTACTTC
TRBV6-5	.	TRBJ2-2	TRBD2	CASSYSGRYDGELFF	TGTGCCAGCAGTTACAGCGGGAGATATGACGGGGAGCTGTTTTTT
TRBV5-1	.	TRBJ2-7	TRBD1	CASSTGTDYYEQYF	TGCGCCAGCAGCACCGGGACAGATTACTACGAGCAGTACTTC
TRBV27	.	TRBJ2-5	.	CASSLSPLTFQETQYF	TGTGCCAGCAGTTTATCGCCTCTGACTTTCCAAGAGACCCAGTACTTC
TRBV18	.	TRBJ1-1	.	CASSPIGENTEAFF	TGTGCCAGCTCACCGATTGGAGAGAACACTGAAGCTTTCTTT
TRBV7-9	.	TRBJ1-2	.	CASSLQTHADYGYTF	TGTGCCAGCAGCCTCCAGACGCATGCGGACTATGGCTACACCTTC
TRBV7-6	.	TRBJ2-1	.	CASSNRGRDNEQFF	TGTGCCAGCAGCAACCGTGGGCGGGACAATGAGCAGTTCTTC
TRBV7-9	.	TRBJ1-2	.	CASSLDGNGYTF	TGTGCCAGCAGCTTGGACGGGAATGGCTACACCTTC
TRBV12-5	.	TRBJ2-1	TRBD1	CASGLRAGGPYNEQFF	TGTGCTAGTGGTTTGCGGGCAGGGGGCCCATACAATGAGCAGTTCTTC
TRBV27	few	TRBJ2-1	TRBD2	CASSLSVASGNEQFF	TGTGCCAGCAGTTTATCGGTGGCTAGCGGCAATGAGCAGTTCTTC
TRBV7-2	.	TRBJ2-1	.	CASSLAGGLPYNEQFF	TGTGCCAGCAGCTTAGCGGGCGGGCTTCCCTACAATGAGCAGTTCTTC
TRBV6-5	.	TRBJ2-1	TRBD2	CASSYRLADNEQFF	TGTGCCAGCAGTTACAGACTAGCCGACAATGAGCAGTTCTTC
TRBV29-1	.	TRBJ1-1	.	CSVEVSGANTEAFF	TGCAGCGTTGAAGTCTCAGGCGCGAACACTGAAGCTTTCTTT
TRBV5-6	.	TRBJ2-5	.	CASSLMLFRGAETQYF	TGTGCCAGCAGCTTGATGTTGTTCAGGGGAGCGGAGACCCAGTACTTC
TRBV18	.	TRBJ1-2	.	CASSPSRDRGYTF	TGTGCCAGCTCACCATCTCGGGATCGGGGCTACACCTTC
TRBV5-1	.	TRBJ1-1	.	CASSWAGEPQPEAFF	TGCGCCAGCAGCTGGGCGGGGGAGCCCCAACCTGAAGCTTTCTTT
TRBV5-6	.	TRBJ2-7	.	CASSLRAGNNEQYF	TGTGCCAGCAGCTTGAGGGCAGGGAATAACGAGCAGTACTTC
TRBV18	.	TRBJ2-7	TRBD2	CASSPVSASGTDEQYF	TGTGCCAGCTCACCAGTCAGTGCTAGCGGGACCGACGAGCAGTACTTC
TRBV19	.	TRBJ2-5	.	CASTQGETQYF	TGTGCCAGTACTCAGGGAGAGACCCAGTACTTC
TRBV6-6	once	TRBJ2-7	TRBD2	CASSYMASGDEQYF	TGTGCCAGCAGTTACATGGCTAGCGGAGACGAGCAGTACTTC
TRBV5-1	.	TRBJ2-1	TRBD2	CASSLGGRGYNEQFF	TGCGCCAGCAGCTTAGGTGGGAGGGGTTACAATGAGCAGTTCTTC
TRBV6-1	.	TRBJ2-1	.	CASSERQDNEQFF	TGTGCCAGCAGTGAACGACAGGATAATGAGCAGTTCTTC
TRBV2	few	TRBJ1-5	.	CASSAGAQPQHF	TGTGCCAGCAGTGCAGGGGCACAGCCCCAGCATTTT
TRBV10-3	.	TRBJ2-3	TRBD2	CAISRTSGRDNPSTDTQYF	TGTGCCATCAGCCGGACTAGCGGGAGGGACAATCCGAGCACAGATACGCAGTATTTT
TRBV29-1	.	TRBJ1-1	.	CSVEYGSEAFF	TGCAGCGTTGAATACGGGTCTGAAGCTTTCTTT
TRBV7-8	.	TRBJ2-5	.	CASSPPMGETQYF	TGTGCCAGCAGCCCCCCTATGGGCGAGACCCAGTACTTC
TRBV30	.	TRBJ1-1	.	CAWSEYLGKAFF	TGTGCCTGGAGTGAATACCTCGGGAAAGCTTTCTTT
TRBV6-4	.	TRBJ1-4	.	CASSLPGDPTDATNEKLFF	TGTGCCAGCAGCCTTCCAGGGGACCCGACGGATGCAACTAATGAAAAACTGTTTTTT